One and the same sample provided the 23 T cell receptor beta chains below, sequenced in a study of blood T cells in healthy people across ages. The second PCR ran about 6 to 11 cycles with a sample-barcoded 5' primer and J-beta primers. TCRdb reprocessed the 5' RACE reads via MiXCR and lists one record per CDR3 protein. The sample records about 730,000 distinct CDR3 sequences, roughly 43% being singletons. Sequencing was carried out using blood. The receptors originated from a woman aged 55-70 years in good health.

This sequence joins TRBV6-5 and TRBJ1-1; D may be TRBD1 (5 bases). This CDR3 has 15 amino acids. Trimming removed 5 bases at V and 3 bases at J, with 16 bases between. Germline V gene data show CDR1 as MNHEY and CDR2 as SVGAGI. The CDR3 here is CASSPFRDGHTEAFF. CDR3 sequence (DNA): TGTGCCAGCAGTCCCTTCCGGGACGGACACACTGAAGCTTTCTTT.

The chain joins TRBV4-2 to TRBJ2-7; D is unresolved. Trimming took off 5 bases at V and 0 bases at J, with 11 bases between the two ends. The CDR3 extends over 14 amino acids. Germline CDR1 reads LGHNA; CDR2 reads YNFKEQ. CDR3 protein: CASSTRPSSYEQYF. The CDR3 DNA reads TGTGCCAGCAGCACTCGACCGTCCTCCTACGAGCAGTACTTC.

A remark on this clonotype: A much larger clone is a single base away; this may be a read error. The gene calls are TRBV7-2 and TRBJ2-5, with TRBD1 matching 9 bases. The assigned J gene may be wrong: the sequence end matches TRBJ2-1 better. The CDR3 is made up of 17 amino acids. Germline CDR1 and CDR2: SGHTA and FQGNSA. Here the CDR3 DNA reads TGTGCCAGCAGCCGCCACACAGGGGGCCTCTTCCAAGAGACCCAGTTCTTC. This sequence encodes CASSRHTGGLFQETQFF.

The chain has TRBV3-1 and TRBJ1-4; 8 bases are a match to TRBD1. The CDR3 runs 13 residues. The V gene end was trimmed by 3 bases and the J gene end by 8 bases; junction bases not matched to a gene: 2. Germline V lookup: CDR1 LGHDT, CDR2 YNNKEL (reference sequence). The CDR3 region has the DNA TGTGCCAGCAGCCAGGGACAGGAGGAAAAACTGTTTTTT. It specifies CASSQGQEEKLFF.

As regards this clonotype: A much larger clone differs from this one at a single base, so this may be a read error. The J gene is TRBJ2-1, the V gene TRBV7-2, with 7 bases lining up with TRBD2. Germline assignment: CDR1 SGHTA and CDR2 FQGNSA. J lost 15 bases, V lost 5 bases, and 13 bases had no gene match. The CDR3 extends over 13 amino acids. This CDR3 is CASSVVRTRSPFF. The CDR3, as DNA: TGTGCCAGCAGCGTAGTACGGACTAGAAGTCCGTTCTTC. The variable domain in full, with the rest retrieved from reference TRBV7-2 and TRBJ2-1, is GAGVSQSPSNKVTEKGKDVELRCDPISGHTALYWYRQSLGQGLEFLIYFQGNSAPDKSGLPSDRFSAERTGGSVSTLTIQRTQQEDSAVYLCASSVVRTRSPFFGPGTRLTVL.

The chain couples TRBV20-1 to TRBJ2-5; 7 bases fit TRBD1. The J call may be incorrect, as the DNA end agrees better with TRBJ2-7. The length of the CDR3 is 13 residues. The V gene's germline CDR1 is DFQATT and CDR2 SNEGSKA (reference sequence). CDR3 nucleotide sequence: TGCAGTGCTAGAGAGGGACAGAACGACGAGCAGTACTTC. Amino acids: CSAREGQNDEQYF.

This clonotype was observed a few times. The chain is built from TRBV7-2 and TRBJ2-4, with 7 bases that match TRBD2. CDR3 length equals 15 residues. Germline CDR1 SGHTA, CDR2 FQGNSA. Trimming at V came to 3 bases and at J to 5 bases, leaving 7 bases not matched to a gene. The CDR3 loop reads CASSLGGGSQNIQYF. For the CDR3, the DNA is TGTGCCAGCAGCTTGGGGGGAGGGTCCCAAAACATTCAGTACTTC.

V and J are TRBV7-2 and TRBJ2-5; 8 bases are shared with TRBD2. Unmatched junction bases numbered 12, after V lost 4 bases and J lost 11 bases. CDR1 and CDR2 (germline): SGHTA, FQGNSA. CDR3 length equals 14 residues. CDR3 DNA sequence: TGTGCCAGCAGCTCTTTAGCGGGGCTGGATGCGCAGTACTTC. Its protein is CASSSLAGLDAQYF.

There are a few counts of this clonotype. CDR3 bases: TGTGCCAGCAGCGTCCAGCGGGGGGGCTTGGATGAGCAGTTCTTC. Translating gives CASSVQRGGLDEQFF. This chain connects TRBV9 to TRBJ2-1, with 10 nucleotides matching TRBD2. Germline-derived CDR1 and CDR2 are SGDLS and YYNGEE. The CDR3 is made up of 15 amino acids. V shed 2 bases and J 8 bases; nucleotides not matched to a gene: 7.

V is TRBV7-2 and J is TRBJ2-1; 8 positions match TRBD1. Germline CDR1 and CDR2: SGHTA and FQGNSA. J gave up 0 bases and V 5 bases, and 12 bases lay outside the gene matches. This CDR3 is built from 18 residues. The CDR3 sequence: CASSPADRGQHSYNEQFF. In DNA, the CDR3 is TGTGCCAGCAGCCCAGCCGACAGGGGACAACACTCCTACAATGAGCAGTTCTTC.

The chain links TRBV6-2 or TRBV6-3 to TRBJ2-5; D not certain. Germline lookup yields CDR1 MNHEY and CDR2 SVGEGT. Trimming removed 6 bases at V and 11 bases at J, with 22 bases between. The CDR3 is made up of 14 amino acids. Written as DNA, the CDR3 is TGTGCCAGCAGAAACCAAGACTGGAACAATGAGCAGTACTTC. Protein: CASRNQDWNNEQYF.

This clonotype was observed a few times. The gene calls are TRBV28 and TRBJ1-4; TRBD1 matches at 12 bases. CDR3 length equals 16 residues. Per germline, CDR1 MDHEN and CDR2 SYDVKM. V gave up 5 bases and J gave up 3 bases; unmatched junction bases: 4. In nucleotides, the CDR3 is TGTGCCAGCAGTACGGGACAGGGGGCGTCTAATGAAAAACTGTTTTTT. Protein product: CASSTGQGASNEKLFF.

The chain is built from TRBV7-8 and TRBJ2-4, with D perhaps matching TRBD1 (6 bases). V was pared by 1 base and J by 3 bases, with 10 bases between. The CDR3 runs to 15 residues. Germline values: CDR1 SGHVS, CDR2 FQNEAQ. The CDR3 bases are TGTGCCAGCAGCTTAGGGCAAGGGGGCAAAAACATTCAGTACTTC. Amino acid sequence: CASSLGQGGKNIQYF.

This chain joins TRBV6-5 and TRBJ2-4, with 14 bases fitting TRBD2. The end of the DNA aligns better with TRBJ2-7, so the J call may be wrong. Germline CDR1 reads MNHEY; CDR2 reads SVGAGI. The CDR3 extends over 15 amino acids. CDR3 in amino acids: CASSNLGLAGDEQYF. For the CDR3, the DNA is TGTGCCAGCAGCAACCTGGGACTAGCGGGGGACGAGCAGTACTTC.

This chain links TRBV6-2 or TRBV6-3 with TRBJ2-7, with unresolved D. Trimming pared 5 bases from V and 5 bases from J, leaving 10 bases between. The CDR3 runs 12 residues. The V gene's germline CDR1 is MNHEY and CDR2 SVGEGT. CDR3 nucleotides: TGTGCCAGCAGTAGCACAGTAGACGAGCAGTACTTC. Translating gives CASSSTVDEQYF.

This chain joins TRBV11-1 and TRBJ2-1; 7 bases map to TRBD2. The germline V gene has CDR1 SGHAT and CDR2 FQDESV (reference sequence). This CDR3 is built from 15 residues. Trimming removed 7 bases from V and 1 base from J; junction bases left unmatched: 7. The CDR3: CASMVEGGSYNEQFF. DNA for the CDR3: TGTGCCAGCATGGTCGAGGGAGGGTCCTACAATGAGCAGTTCTTC.

CDR3 sequence: CASRSQGGREKLFF. CDR3 DNA: TGTGCCAGCAGATCGCAGGGAGGGCGTGAAAAACTGTTTTTT. The rearrangement links TRBV28 to TRBJ1-4; weak D call: TRBD1 (5 bases). V was shortened by 6 bases and J by 7 bases, with 15 bases between the two germline ends. The CDR3 runs to 14 residues. Germline loops: CDR1 MDHEN, CDR2 SYDVKM.

The rearrangement joins TRBV25-1 to TRBJ2-3, with TRBD1 matching 8 bases. CDR3 size: 18 residues. Germline CDR1 and CDR2: MGHDK and SYGVNS. V lost 6 bases, J lost 0 bases, and 14 bases stayed unmatched. In DNA form, the CDR3 reads TGTGCCAGCAGCCCCACAGGGGGGCCGCTTTCTAGCACAGATACGCAGTATTTT. Its protein product is CASSPTGGPLSSTDTQYF.

This clonotype was observed once. The chain uses TRBV15 and TRBJ2-3; no clear D. This CDR3 contains 14 residues. Trimming pared 3 bases from V and 7 bases from J, leaving 14 bases between. The germline CDR1 and CDR2 sequences are LNHNV and YYDKDF (reference sequence). DNA for the CDR3: TGTGCCACCAGCAGTGCTTCACGTTTTAATACGCAGTATTTT. Translating it yields CATSSASRFNTQYF.

V usage is TRBV6-1 and J usage is TRBJ2-1, with D perhaps TRBD1 (5 bases). Trimming removed 4 bases from V and 6 bases from J, with 13 bases in between. CDR1 and CDR2 (germline): MNHNS, SASEGT. The CDR3 runs to 14 residues. The CDR3: CASSGRTRPNEQFF. The CDR3 bases are TGTGCCAGCAGTGGAAGGACACGACCCAATGAGCAGTTCTTC.

Many counts were recorded for this clonotype. V gene TRBV27 combines with J gene TRBJ1-2; 8 bases match TRBD1. The CDR3 sequence is 14 residues long. V lost 5 bases and J lost 6; bases outside the gene matches: 8. Germline assignment: CDR1 MNHEY and CDR2 SMNVEV (reference sequence). The CDR3 bases are TGTGCCAGCAGTCCATTCGCAGGGGGCAATGGCTACACCTTC. Translated: CASSPFAGGNGYTF.

The chain recombines TRBV5-1 with TRBJ2-2; 8 nucleotides line up with TRBD1. Germline V gives CDR1 SGHRS, CDR2 YFSETQ. V was clipped by 0 bases and J by 3 bases; unmatched bases: 4. CDR3 length equals 16 residues. The CDR3, as DNA: TGCGCCAGCAGCTTGGTGGCACAGGGGGACACCGGGGAGCTGTTTTTT. Protein sequence: CASSLVAQGDTGELFF.

This clonotype turned up a few times. V gene TRBV9 combines with J gene TRBJ2-5; TRBD2 aligns across 7 bases. V shed 0 bases, J shed 4 bases, and the junction held 3 bases outside the gene matches. This CDR3 region has 14 residues. From germline, CDR1 is SGDLS and CDR2 YYNGEE. The CDR3, as DNA: TGTGCCAGCAGCGTAGGACCGGGAGGAGAGACCCAGTACTTC. It codes for CASSVGPGGETQYF.